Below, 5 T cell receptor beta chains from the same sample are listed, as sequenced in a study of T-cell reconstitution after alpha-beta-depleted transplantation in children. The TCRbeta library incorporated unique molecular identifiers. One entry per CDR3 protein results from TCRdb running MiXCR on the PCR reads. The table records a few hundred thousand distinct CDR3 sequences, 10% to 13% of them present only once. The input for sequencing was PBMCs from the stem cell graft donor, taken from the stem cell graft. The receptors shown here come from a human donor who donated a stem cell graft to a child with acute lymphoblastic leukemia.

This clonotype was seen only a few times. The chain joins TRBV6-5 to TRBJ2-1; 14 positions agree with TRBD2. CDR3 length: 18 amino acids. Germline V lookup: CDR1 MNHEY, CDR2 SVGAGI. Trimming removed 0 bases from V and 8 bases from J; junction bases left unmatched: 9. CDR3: CASSYSMGGLAGAHEQFF. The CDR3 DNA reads TGTGCCAGCAGTTACTCGATGGGGGGACTAGCGGGAGCCCATGAGCAGTTCTTC.

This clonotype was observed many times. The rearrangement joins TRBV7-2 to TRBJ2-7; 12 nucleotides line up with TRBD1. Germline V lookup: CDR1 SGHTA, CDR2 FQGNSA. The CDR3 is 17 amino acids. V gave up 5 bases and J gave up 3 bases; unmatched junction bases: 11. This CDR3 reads CASSKSRDRGPGYEQYF. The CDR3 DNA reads TGTGCCAGCAGCAAATCCCGGGACAGGGGGCCAGGCTACGAGCAGTACTTC.

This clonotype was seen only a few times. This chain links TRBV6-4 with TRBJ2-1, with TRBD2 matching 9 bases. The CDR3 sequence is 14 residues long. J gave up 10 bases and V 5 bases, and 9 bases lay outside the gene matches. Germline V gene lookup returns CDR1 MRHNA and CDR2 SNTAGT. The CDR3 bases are TGTGCCAGCAGTCTGCGGGAGGGCCTTCGGGAGCAGTTCTTC. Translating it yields CASSLREGLREQFF.

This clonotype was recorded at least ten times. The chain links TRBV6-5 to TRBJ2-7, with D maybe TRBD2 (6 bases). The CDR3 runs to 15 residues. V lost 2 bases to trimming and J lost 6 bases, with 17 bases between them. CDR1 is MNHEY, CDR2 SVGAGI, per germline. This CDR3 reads CASSYQGREAIEQYF. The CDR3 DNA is TGTGCCAGCAGTTACCAAGGCAGGGAGGCGATCGAGCAGTACTTC.

The DNA for the CDR3 is TGCAGCGTCGGGGGTCCGAACACTGAAGCTTTCTTT. Its protein is CSVGGPNTEAFF. V usage is TRBV29-1 and J usage is TRBJ1-1; D may be TRBD1 (5 bases). Germline V lookup: CDR1 SQVTM, CDR2 ANQGSEA. The CDR3 runs to 12 residues. Trimming pared 6 bases from V and 1 base from J, leaving 9 bases between.